Listed below are T cell receptor beta chains from one sample, sequenced in a study of blood T cell repertoires in COVID-19. Using immunoSEQ multiplex PCR, the repertoire was profiled, and TCRdb retains in-frame clones only, with some absent. The profile shows some 200,000 clones, 65% to 90% of them singletons. What was sequenced was peripheral blood. The receptor set was obtained from a woman in her sixties or seventies with COVID-19, enrolled during active disease. Each CDR3 is given with its conserved first and last residue. A D gene is named only where the DNA matches it firmly. Clone size is shown for a subset of rows, as once, few, many or a class of expanded clone.

TGTGCCAGCAGTATGGCCAGGGACACTGAAGCTTTCTTT,CASSMARDTEAFF,TRBJ1-1,TRBV6-5,-,-
TGTGCCAGCAGCCGGACAGGGGGCCCCACTGAAGCTTTCTTT,CASSRTGGPTEAFF,TRBJ1-1,TRBV7-9,-,TRBD1
TGCGCCAGCAGCCCCGGGGCGGGAGCGTCCGGGGCCAACGTCCTGACTTTC,CASSPGAGASGANVLTF,TRBJ2-6,TRBV5-1,-,TRBD2
TGTGCCACCAGTGATTTCTATGAGCAGTTCTTC,CATSDFYEQFF,TRBJ2-1,TRBV24-1,-,-
TGTGCCAGCAGTGACGAAGCGCTCCCGGGGACTAGCGGATCGGGTACAGATACGCAGTATTTT,CASSDEALPGTSGSGTDTQYF,TRBJ2-3,TRBV6-4,-,TRBD2
TGTGCCTGGAGTGTAAGGCAGGGGGCGTCAGGGGGGCAGCCCCAGCATTTT,CAWSVRQGASGGQPQHF,TRBJ1-5,TRBV30,-,TRBD1
TGTGCCAGCAGTTCTGGACAGATTGTCACTGAAGCTTTCTTT,CASSSGQIVTEAFF,TRBJ1-1,TRBV6-5,-,-
TGTGCCAGCAGGCGACAGAATTCTGGGGCCAACGTCCTGACTTTC,CASRRQNSGANVLTF,TRBJ2-6,TRBV5-6,few,-
TGTGCCAGTACCTCGGACGGGAGAGACGCGGCCTCTAACTATGGCTACACCTTC,CASTSDGRDAASNYGYTF,TRBJ1-2,TRBV19,-,-
TGTGCCAGCAGCCACCGGGACAGGGCCAACACTGAAGCTTTCTTT,CASSHRDRANTEAFF,TRBJ1-1,TRBV3-1/TRBV3-2,-,TRBD1
TGTGCCAGCAGCTCTACAGGGGGAACGGGCGAGCAGTACTTC,CASSSTGGTGEQYF,TRBJ2-7,TRBV7-2,-,TRBD1
TGTGCCAGTAGTATAGGGGGACAGTGGGATAGCAATCAGCCCCAGCATTTT,CASSIGGQWDSNQPQHF,TRBJ1-5,TRBV19,-,TRBD1
TGTGCCAGCAACCGGGGGATAAGGAACACTGAAGCTTTCTTT,CASNRGIRNTEAFF,TRBJ1-1,TRBV2,-,-
TGCGCCAGCACCCCATCAGGTGCCAATTCACCCCTCCACTTT,CASTPSGANSPLHF,TRBJ1-6,TRBV5-1,-,-
TGTGCCAGCAGCGTAGCTCTAGGGCCAGGGGGCAATGAGCAGTTCTTC,CASSVALGPGGNEQFF,TRBJ2-1,TRBV9,-,TRBD1
TGTGCCAGTAGTATGTCGGGATCTCAGCCCCAGCATTTT,CASSMSGSQPQHF,TRBJ1-5,TRBV19,once,-
TGTGCCAGCAGTCACGAGGGGGCCTGGACTAATGAAAAACTGTTTTTT,CASSHEGAWTNEKLFF,TRBJ1-4,TRBV6-6,-,TRBD1
TGTGCTAGTGCTCCAACACCGGCGGACTATGGCTACACCTTC,CASAPTPADYGYTF,TRBJ1-2,TRBV12-5,few,-
TGTGCCTGGAGTGCCCCTCGGGGTCAGCCCCAGCATTTT,CAWSAPRGQPQHF,TRBJ1-5,TRBV30,-,-
TGTGCCAGCCTAGGGGAGGAGTTCGAGCAGTACTTC,CASLGEEFEQYF,TRBJ2-7,TRBV2,-,-
TGTGCCAGTAGTACCACCGGGACAGCTAACTATGGCTACACCTTC,CASSTTGTANYGYTF,TRBJ1-2,TRBV19,-,TRBD1
TGTGCCAGTAGTCGCCGAGGACTAGCGGGAGAGATTGAGCAGTTCTTC,CASSRRGLAGEIEQFF,TRBJ2-1,TRBV19,-,TRBD2
TGTGCCATCAGTGCCTCTGGACAGAATAGCAATCAGCCCCAGCATTTT,CAISASGQNSNQPQHF,TRBJ1-5,TRBV10-3,-,-
TGTGCCAGCGAGGGACAGGGTAACACCGGGGAGCTGTTTTTT,CASEGQGNTGELFF,TRBJ2-2,TRBV27,-,TRBD1
TGTGCCAGTAGCCGGGACTACAACACTGAAGCTTTCTTT,CASSRDYNTEAFF,TRBJ1-1,TRBV19,-,-
TGTGCCAGCTCACCATACAGGCAACATGCAACTAATGAAAAACTGTTTTTT,CASSPYRQHATNEKLFF,TRBJ1-4,TRBV18,-,-
TGTGCCAGTCCCCCCGGGGAGGGCTCTGGAAACACCATATATTTT,CASPPGEGSGNTIYF,TRBJ1-3,TRBV2,few,-
TGTGCCAGCAGATTTAATGGGCCAGTAGATGGCTACACCTTC,CASRFNGPVDGYTF,TRBJ1-2,TRBV6-6,-,-
TGTGCCAGCAGCCCCCCGGGACAGGAGAACACTGAAGCTTTCTTT,CASSPPGQENTEAFF,TRBJ1-1,TRBV7-9,-,TRBD1
TGCGCCAGCAGCTTGGCCGGGACAGGGGGATCGGTGAACACTGAAGCTTTCTTT,CASSLAGTGGSVNTEAFF,TRBJ1-1,TRBV5-1,-,TRBD1
TGTGCCAGTAGTATAGACAGTGGGACAGCTGGAAACACCATATATTTT,CASSIDSGTAGNTIYF,TRBJ1-3,TRBV19,-,TRBD1
TGCAGCGTAGGCCGGGGAGTGGATCAGCCCCAGCATTTT,CSVGRGVDQPQHF,TRBJ1-5,TRBV29-1,-,-
TGTGCCAGCAGCTCCAAAGACAGGTTCTTAGAGACCCAGTACTTC,CASSSKDRFLETQYF,TRBJ2-5,TRBV5-8,-,-
TGCGCCAGCAGCTTGGCTCGGACAGACAACAAAGCTTTCTTT,CASSLARTDNKAFF,TRBJ1-1,TRBV5-1,-,-
TGTGCCAGCAGTGAAGCGCGAAGTTACACCGGGGAGCTGTTTTTT,CASSEARSYTGELFF,TRBJ2-2,TRBV2,-,-
TGTGCCAGCAGCTTCCCTCGTGACGGCGGTGAGCAGTTCTTC,CASSFPRDGGEQFF,TRBJ2-1,TRBV7-8,once,-
TGCAGCGGCCGGGACAGCCAGACCCAGTACTTC,CSGRDSQTQYF,TRBJ2-5,TRBV29-1,-,TRBD1
TGTGCCAGTAGTATGCCAAGGACAGGGCGGAATTCACCCCTCCACTTT,CASSMPRTGRNSPLHF,TRBJ1-6,TRBV19,-,TRBD1
TGTGCCAGCTGGACAGGGGAGCCCTTGGACTATGGCTACACCTTC,CASWTGEPLDYGYTF,TRBJ1-2,TRBV19,-,TRBD1
TGTGCCAGCAGCTCCTGGACAGGGGGCAATGGCTACACCTTC,CASSSWTGGNGYTF,TRBJ1-2,TRBV13,once,TRBD1
TGTGCCAGCAGTTCGCCCGGACAGGGGATCCACGAGCAGTACTTC,CASSSPGQGIHEQYF,TRBJ2-7,TRBV6-2/TRBV6-3,-,TRBD1
TGTGCCAGCAGCTTAGGCGGCTCGCGCCAAGAGACCCAGTACTTC,CASSLGGSRQETQYF,TRBJ2-5,TRBV7-3,few,-
-,CASSSSGQARDTIYF,TRBJ1-3,TRBV3-1/TRBV3-2,once,-
TGTGCCATCAGTGGTCATTTCGACAGGGGTGAGAATTCACCCCTCCACTTT,CAISGHFDRGENSPLHF,TRBJ1-6,TRBV10-3,-,TRBD1